Listed below are T cell receptor beta chains from one sample, sequenced in a study of shared clonotypes between healthy human individuals. TCRdb's table, derived via immunoSEQ multiplex PCR, lists solely in-frame clones and lacks some. The sample has millions of clones; just over 90% are singletons. The sample consisted of naive CD4+ T cells sorted from blood. These receptors all come from a young man in good health. Both conserved end residues are part of each CDR3. The order of the fields is D gene, J gene, clone size, V gene, CDR3 DNA, CDR3 protein. D genes are given only for firm matches. Rows give clone size only sometimes, using once, few, many, or a class for an expanded clone.

D: .
J: TRBJ2-2
size: .
V: TRBV19
DNA: TGTGCCAGTAGTTCGTCTTCTAACACCGGGGAGCTGTTTTTT
CDR3: CASSSSSNTGELFF

D: .
J: TRBJ1-2
size: .
V: TRBV10-3
DNA: TGTGCCAGCAGTTCGAGGGGGGACGGATATAACTATGGCTACACCTTC
CDR3: CASSSRGDGYNYGYTF

D: .
J: TRBJ1-1
size: few
V: TRBV19
DNA: TGTGCCAGTAGTAGTTTTGGGGGCAACACTGAAGCTTTCTTT
CDR3: CASSSFGGNTEAFF

D: .
J: TRBJ2-2
size: .
V: TRBV19
DNA: TGTGCCAGTAACCTCAGGGTGCCCGGGGAGCTGTTTTTT
CDR3: CASNLRVPGELFF

D: .
J: TRBJ2-3
size: .
V: TRBV5-1
DNA: TGCGCCAGCAGCTCTGGACAGACTAGCACAGATACGCAGTATTTT
CDR3: CASSSGQTSTDTQYF

D: TRBD2
J: TRBJ2-5
size: .
V: TRBV7-2
DNA: TGTGCCAGCAGCGGGTGGACTAGGTCAAGGGAGACCCAGTACTTC
CDR3: CASSGWTRSRETQYF

D: .
J: TRBJ2-5
size: .
V: TRBV10-3
DNA: TGTGCCATCAGTGGGACGACATTGCCTCAAGAGACCCAGTACTTC
CDR3: CAISGTTLPQETQYF

D: .
J: TRBJ1-6
size: .
V: TRBV20-1
DNA: TGCAGTGCCGCCAAGGAATCACCCCTCCACTTT
CDR3: CSAAKESPLHF

D: TRBD1
J: TRBJ2-7
size: .
V: TRBV7-2
DNA: TGTGCCAGCAGCTTTCTTACCGGGACAGGGGGCTTAAACGAGCAGTACTTC
CDR3: CASSFLTGTGGLNEQYF

D: TRBD2
J: TRBJ2-1
size: .
V: TRBV5-3
DNA: TGTGCCAGAAGCTTGGCTAGCGGGAGGGCCGATGAGCAGTTCTTC
CDR3: CARSLASGRADEQFF

D: .
J: TRBJ2-2
size: .
V: TRBV15
DNA: TGTGCCACCAGCAGAGATTTGGTGGACACCGGGGAGCTGTTTTTT
CDR3: CATSRDLVDTGELFF

D: TRBD1
J: TRBJ1-2
size: .
V: TRBV5-1
DNA: TGCGCCAGCAGCTTGGGCGGGACAGCCGCTGATGGCTACACCTTC
CDR3: CASSLGGTAADGYTF

D: TRBD2
J: TRBJ2-5
size: once
V: TRBV19
DNA: TGTGCCAGTAGTACCGACGGGGGGATCGCCCAGTACTTC
CDR3: CASSTDGGIAQYF

D: .
J: TRBJ1-3
size: .
V: TRBV30
DNA: TGTGCCTGGAGTGTACGTACACTCTCTGGAAACACCATATATTTT
CDR3: CAWSVRTLSGNTIYF

D: TRBD1
J: TRBJ1-6
size: .
V: TRBV2
DNA: TGTGCCAGCAGTCCATTAAGACAGGGGGTTAATTCACCCCTCCACTTT
CDR3: CASSPLRQGVNSPLHF

D: .
J: TRBJ2-7
size: once
V: TRBV7-2
DNA: TGTGCCAGCAGCTTATCAACATTTTGGGGGACCTACGAGCAGTACTTC
CDR3: CASSLSTFWGTYEQYF

D: .
J: TRBJ1-4
size: .
V: TRBV30
DNA: TGTGCCTGGAGACACGCGGGTAATGAAAAACTGTTTTTT
CDR3: CAWRHAGNEKLFF

D: TRBD1
J: TRBJ2-3
size: .
V: TRBV5-4
DNA: TGTGCCAGCAGCTTGTCGGACAGGGGAGTAGATACGCAGTATTTT
CDR3: CASSLSDRGVDTQYF

D: .
J: TRBJ2-1
size: .
V: TRBV9
DNA: TGTGCCAGCAGCGCTGGTCTCGGGGGGCGGATTGGGCAGTTCTTC
CDR3: CASSAGLGGRIGQFF

D: .
J: TRBJ1-4
size: .
V: TRBV9
DNA: TGTGCCAGCAGCGTAGGCGCGAGTGCAACTAATGAAAAACTGTTTTTT
CDR3: CASSVGASATNEKLFF

D: .
J: TRBJ1-1
size: .
V: TRBV6-6
DNA: TGTGCCAGCAGTTACAGCCCTAGGAACACTGAAGCTTTCTTT
CDR3: CASSYSPRNTEAFF

D: .
J: TRBJ2-1
size: .
V: TRBV10-2
DNA: TGCGCCAGCAGGGAGAGTTCTAGGGCCCTTGAGAATGAGCAGTTCTTC
CDR3: CASRESSRALENEQFF

D: .
J: TRBJ1-2
size: .
V: TRBV5-1
DNA: TGCGCCAGCAGCCCCCGGGACGGGGGGGTAGGAGGCTACACCTTC
CDR3: CASSPRDGGVGGYTF

D: .
J: TRBJ1-1
size: few
V: TRBV5-1
DNA: TGCGCCAGCAGCCCAGGCGGCACCTTGAACACTGAAGCTTTCTTT
CDR3: CASSPGGTLNTEAFF

D: .
J: TRBJ1-1
size: once
V: TRBV18
DNA: TGTGCCAGCTCGCCCAGACAGGAGACTGAAGCTTTCTTT
CDR3: CASSPRQETEAFF

D: .
J: TRBJ2-7
size: once
V: TRBV18
DNA: TGTGCCAGCTCACCACCGGGGCAGGGTTTCAACCACGAGCAGTACTTC
CDR3: CASSPPGQGFNHEQYF

D: .
J: TRBJ2-7
size: .
V: TRBV4-3
DNA: TGCGCCAGCAGCCAAGTGGCAGGACCCTACGAGCAGTACTTC
CDR3: CASSQVAGPYEQYF

D: TRBD1
J: TRBJ1-4
size: .
V: TRBV28
DNA: TGTGCCAGCAGTCTCCCCCGGGACAGGAGGTACATGACTAATGAAAAACTGTTTTTT
CDR3: CASSLPRDRRYMTNEKLFF

D: .
J: TRBJ1-2
size: .
V: TRBV28
DNA: TGTGCCAGCAGTTGGGCGAGTACAGGGACCGTCTATGGCTACACCTTC
CDR3: CASSWASTGTVYGYTF

D: .
J: TRBJ2-3
size: .
V: TRBV10-3
DNA: TGTGCCATCAGTGAGGGGCCTCTCGGGAATACGCAGTATTTT
CDR3: CAISEGPLGNTQYF

D: .
J: TRBJ2-5
size: .
V: TRBV5-1
DNA: TGCGCCAGCAGTTCACTAGAGAAAGAGACCCAGTACTTC
CDR3: CASSSLEKETQYF

D: .
J: TRBJ2-3
size: once
V: TRBV4-1
DNA: TGCGCCAGCAGCCAAGATGGGGGAGATACGCAGTATTTT
CDR3: CASSQDGGDTQYF

D: .
J: TRBJ1-3
size: .
V: TRBV10-2
DNA: TGCGCCAGCAGGGATAATTACAGGGAAACTGGAAACACCATATATTTT
CDR3: CASRDNYRETGNTIYF

D: .
J: TRBJ2-7
size: .
V: TRBV18
DNA: TGTGCCACCCCCTCTTGGCCAGGCTCCTACGAGCAGTACTTC
CDR3: CATPSWPGSYEQYF